Detailed here is one T cell receptor (beta chain). Measured with immunoSEQ multiplex PCR; TCRdb has only the in-frame clones, and not every one. The data contain over 1.4 million clones, roughly 96% of them singletons. This CDR3 has 17 residues. Germline lookup yields CDR1 SNHLY and CDR2 FYNNEI. J lost 4 bases, V lost 10 bases, and 11 bases had no gene match. This entry is derived from a study of shared clonotypes between healthy human individuals. The sequence was obtained from a man younger than 45 in good health. Source material: naive CD4+ T cells sorted from blood. The sample's subset: CD45RA+ positively selected. The genes are TRBV2 and TRBJ2-2, with 14 bases lining up with TRBD2. In DNA form, the CDR3 reads TGTGCCACCTTCCTCTGGACTAGCGGGAGGATCACCGGGGAGCTGTTTTTT. Amino acid sequence: CATFLWTSGRITGELFF.